This T cell receptor beta chain stems from a study of T cell responses to AZD1222 COVID-19 vaccine. Study results and caveats: No repertoire was sampled before or during the peak T cell response, only after it.

Clones were read by immunoSEQ multiplex PCR, and TCRdb kept only the in-frame ones, dropping some. The sample has about 150,000 clones; approximately 91% are singletons. Note on this clone: Antigen specificity is unknown.

Germline-derived CDR1 and CDR2 are MGHDK and SYGVNS. This CDR3 comprises 16 residues. Trimming pared 3 bases from V and 3 bases from J, leaving 14 bases between. This clonotype originated in an adult who received the AZD1222 COVID-19 vaccine. This sample comprised peripheral blood, obtained 28 days after the second AZD1222 dose. The chain uses TRBV25-1 and TRBJ1-4; possibly TRBD1 for D (6 bases). Here the CDR3 DNA reads TGTGCCAGCAGTGACCCAAACAGGGTGGCTAATGAAAAACTGTTTTTT. Translation: CASSDPNRVANEKLFF.